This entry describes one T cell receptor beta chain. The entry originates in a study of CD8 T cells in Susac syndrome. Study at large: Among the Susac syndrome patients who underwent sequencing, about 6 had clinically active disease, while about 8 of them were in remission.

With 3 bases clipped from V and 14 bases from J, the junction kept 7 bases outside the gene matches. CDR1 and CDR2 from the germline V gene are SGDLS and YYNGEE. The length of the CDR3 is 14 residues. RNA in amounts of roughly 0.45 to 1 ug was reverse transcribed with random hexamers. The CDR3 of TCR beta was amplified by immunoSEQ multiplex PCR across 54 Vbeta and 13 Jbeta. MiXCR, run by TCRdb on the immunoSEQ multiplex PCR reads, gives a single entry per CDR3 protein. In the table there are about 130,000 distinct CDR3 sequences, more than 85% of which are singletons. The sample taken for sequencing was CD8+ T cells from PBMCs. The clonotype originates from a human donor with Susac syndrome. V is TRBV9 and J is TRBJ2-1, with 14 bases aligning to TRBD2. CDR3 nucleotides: TGTGCCAGCAGCGGAAGACTAGCGGGAGGGCCCGAGTTCTTC. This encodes CASSGRLAGGPEFF.